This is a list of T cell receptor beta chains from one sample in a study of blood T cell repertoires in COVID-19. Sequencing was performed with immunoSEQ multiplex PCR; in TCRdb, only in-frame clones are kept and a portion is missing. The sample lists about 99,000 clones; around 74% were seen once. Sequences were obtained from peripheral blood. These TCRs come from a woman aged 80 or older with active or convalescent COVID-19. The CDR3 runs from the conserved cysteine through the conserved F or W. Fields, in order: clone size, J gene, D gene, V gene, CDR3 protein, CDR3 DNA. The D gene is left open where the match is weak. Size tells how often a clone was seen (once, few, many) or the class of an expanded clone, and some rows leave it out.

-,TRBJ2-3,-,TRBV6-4,CASSESRAGADTQYF,TGTGCCAGCAGTGAGAGCAGGGCTGGGGCAGATACGCAGTATTTT
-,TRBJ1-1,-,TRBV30,CAWSPPTGVGTEAFF,TGTGCCTGGAGTCCCCCCACGGGGGTGGGCACTGAAGCTTTCTTT
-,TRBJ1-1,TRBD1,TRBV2,CASRSGTGGRNTEAFF,TGTGCCAGCAGATCCGGGACAGGGGGTCGGAACACTGAAGCTTTCTTT
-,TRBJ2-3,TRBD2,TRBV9,CASSSYGRGTDTQYF,TGTGCCAGCAGTTCCTACGGGAGGGGCACAGATACGCAGTATTTT
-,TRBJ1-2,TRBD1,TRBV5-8,CASSLGQGRGYTF,TGTGCCAGCAGCTTGGGACAGGGGCGGGGCTACACCTTC
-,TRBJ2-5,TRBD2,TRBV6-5,CASSYELAGNQETQYF,TGTGCCAGCAGTTACGAACTAGCGGGAAACCAAGAGACCCAGTACTTC
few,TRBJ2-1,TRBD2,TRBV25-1,CASTRTSGNNNEQFF,TGTGCCAGCACCCGGACTAGCGGGAACAACAATGAGCAGTTCTTC
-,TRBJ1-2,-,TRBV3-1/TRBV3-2,CASSLWTDYGYTF,TGTGCCAGCAGCCTTTGGACAGACTATGGCTACACCTTC
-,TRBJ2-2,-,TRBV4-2,CASLTPLHRGAVF,TGTGCCAGCCTGACACCCCTTCACCGGGGAGCTGTTTTT
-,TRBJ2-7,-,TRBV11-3,CASSLRSGYEQYF,TGTGCCAGCAGCTTGCGAAGCGGCTACGAGCAGTACTTC
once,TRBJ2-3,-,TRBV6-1,CASSEDRSTDTQYF,TGTGCCAGCAGTGAGGACAGAAGCACAGATACGCAGTATTTT
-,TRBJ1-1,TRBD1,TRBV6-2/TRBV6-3,CASSSEGGYTEAFF,TGTGCCAGCAGTTCGGAAGGGGGCTACACTGAAGCTTTCTTT
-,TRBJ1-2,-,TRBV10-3,CAISESPTRGYTF,TGTGCCATCAGTGAGTCCCCGACTCGTGGCTACACCTTC
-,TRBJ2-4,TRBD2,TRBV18,CASSPRGVAGSLLAKNIQYF,TGTGCCAGCTCACCACGAGGGGTAGCGGGCTCTCTCCTAGCCAAAAACATTCAGTACTTC
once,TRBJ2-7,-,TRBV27,CASSSPVEQYF,TGTGCCAGCAGTTCCCCCGTCGAGCAGTACTTC
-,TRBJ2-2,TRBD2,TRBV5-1,CASSLVGGANTGELFF,TGCGCCAGCAGCTTGGTTGGGGGGGCGAACACCGGGGAGCTGTTTTTT
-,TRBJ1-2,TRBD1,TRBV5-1,CASSQDRAMSGYTF,TGTGCCAGCAGCCAGGACAGGGCAATGAGTGGCTACACCTTC
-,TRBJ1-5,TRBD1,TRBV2,CASSWDRSRQPQHF,TGTGCCAGCAGTTGGGACAGGTCGAGGCAGCCCCAGCATTTT
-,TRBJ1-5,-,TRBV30,CAWSATGPNQPQHF,TGTGCCTGGAGTGCTACAGGTCCCAATCAGCCCCAGCATTTT
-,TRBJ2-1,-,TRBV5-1,CASSLGDGGRYNEQFF,TGCGCCAGCAGCTTGGGCGACGGGGGACGCTACAATGAGCAGTTCTTC
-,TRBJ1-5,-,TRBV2,CASSTGISNQPQHF,TGTGCCAGCAGTACGGGGATTAGCAATCAGCCCCAGCATTTT
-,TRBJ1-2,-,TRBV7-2,CASSLTDRYGYTF,TGTGCCAGCAGCTTAACAGACCGTTATGGCTACACCTTC
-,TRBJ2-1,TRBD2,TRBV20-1,CSASLLAGSNEQFF,TGCAGTGCTAGTCTACTAGCGGGGAGTAATGAGCAGTTCTTC
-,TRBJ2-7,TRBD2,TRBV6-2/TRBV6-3,CASSYSPFRLAGYYEQYF,TGTGCCAGCAGTTACTCCCCGTTTAGACTAGCGGGATACTACGAGCAGTACTTC
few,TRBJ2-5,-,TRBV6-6,CASSTGTSAETQYF,TGTGCCAGCAGTACCGGGACTTCCGCAGAGACCCAGTACTTC
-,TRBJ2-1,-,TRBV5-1,CASSLAASEYNEQFF,TGTGCCAGCAGCTTGGCGGCTAGCGAGTACAATGAGCAGTTCTTC
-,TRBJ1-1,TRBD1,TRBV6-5,CASGLGQGRTEAFF,TGTGCCAGCGGACTGGGACAGGGGAGGACTGAAGCTTTCTTT
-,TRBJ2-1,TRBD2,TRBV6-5,CASRGIAGGPMMQFF,TGTGCCAGCAGGGGGATAGCGGGAGGGCCAATGATGCAGTTCTTC
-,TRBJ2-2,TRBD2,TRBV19,CASSPGLAGVTGELFF,TGTGCCAGTAGTCCGGGACTAGCGGGAGTTACCGGGGAGCTGTTTTTT
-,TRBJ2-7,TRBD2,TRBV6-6,CASSRFPSGSPYEQYF,TGTGCCAGCAGTCGATTCCCGAGCGGGAGCCCCTACGAGCAGTACTTC
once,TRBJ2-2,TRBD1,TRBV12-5,CASGLAGTEKTGELFF,TGTGCTAGTGGTTTGGCCGGGACAGAGAAAACCGGGGAGCTGTTTTTT
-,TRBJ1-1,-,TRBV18,CASSPLMNTEAFF,TGTGCCAGCTCACCACTCATGAACACTGAAGCTTTCTTT
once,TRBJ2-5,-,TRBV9,CASSVGLARTYQETQYF,TGTGCCAGCAGCGTAGGTCTAGCGAGAACGTACCAAGAGACCCAGTACTTC
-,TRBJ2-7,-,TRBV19,CASTLGDEQYF,TGTGCCAGTACCCTCGGAGACGAGCAGTACTTC
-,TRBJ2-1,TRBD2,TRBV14,CASSQEGSGLESYNEQFF,TGTGCCAGCAGCCAAGAAGGTAGCGGGTTAGAATCCTACAATGAGCAGTTCTTC
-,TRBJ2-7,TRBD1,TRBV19,CASSMTGVINEQYF,TGTGCCAGTAGTATGACAGGGGTAATCAACGAGCAGTACTTC
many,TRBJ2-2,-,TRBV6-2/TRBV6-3,CASSTGGTGELFF,TGTGCCAGCAGTACTGGCGGCACCGGGGAGCTGTTTTTT
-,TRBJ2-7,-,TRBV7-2,CASNSGTPPYEQYF,TGTGCCAGCAACTCCGGGACACCACCCTACGAGCAGTACTTC
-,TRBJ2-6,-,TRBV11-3,CASSSYGANVLTF,TGTGCCAGCAGCTCCTACGGGGCCAACGTCCTGACTTTC
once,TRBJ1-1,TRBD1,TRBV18,CASSSDRGNTEAFF,TGTGCCAGCTCGTCTGACAGGGGGAACACTGAAGCTTTCTTT
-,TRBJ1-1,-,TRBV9,CASSVRAGDEAFF,TGTGCCAGCAGCGTAAGGGCAGGGGATGAAGCTTTCTTT
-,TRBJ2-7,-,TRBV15,CATSRARQTYEQYF,TGTGCCACCAGCAGAGCTCGACAGACCTACGAGCAGTACTTC
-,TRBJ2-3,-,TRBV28,CASRRDSYTQYF,TGTGCCAGCAGGCGAGACTCCTATACGCAGTATTTT
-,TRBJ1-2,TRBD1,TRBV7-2,CASSPGGSYGYTF,TGTGCCAGCAGCCCAGGGGGGTCCTATGGCTACACCTTC
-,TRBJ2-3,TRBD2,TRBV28,CASSKGLAGWDTQYF,TGTGCCAGCAGCAAGGGACTAGCGGGATGGGATACGCAGTATTTT
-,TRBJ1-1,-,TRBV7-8,CASNKDTNTEAFF,TGTGCCAGCAACAAGGACACCAACACTGAAGCTTTCTTT
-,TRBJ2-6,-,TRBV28,CASSLGGTGANVLTF,TGTGCCAGCAGTTTAGGGGGGACTGGGGCCAACGTCCTGACTTTC
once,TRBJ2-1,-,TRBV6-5,CATSLGAHRGEQFF,TGTGCCACCTCGTTGGGGGCCCATCGTGGTGAGCAGTTCTTC
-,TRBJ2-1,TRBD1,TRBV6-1,CASSVRDRGRVNYNEQFF,TGTGCCAGCAGTGTTCGGGACAGGGGGCGGGTGAACTACAATGAGCAGTTCTTC
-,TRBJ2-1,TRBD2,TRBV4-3,CASSQERLAGFPYNEQFF,TGCGCCAGCAGCCAAGAGCGACTAGCGGGATTTCCCTACAATGAGCAGTTCTTC
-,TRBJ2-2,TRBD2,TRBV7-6,CASGDLAANTGELFF,TGTGCCAGCGGCGACCTAGCGGCGAACACCGGGGAGCTGTTTTTT